The 12 T cell receptor beta chains below come from one sample, sequenced in a study of blood T cell repertoires in COVID-19. The protocol was immunoSEQ multiplex PCR, while the TCRdb copy is restricted to in-frame clones and leaves out a portion. This sample has more than 350,000 clones, with 70% to 90% found just once. The sequenced material came from PBMCs or T cells enriched from blood (not recorded which). These TCRs come from a young woman who had been exposed to COVID-19.

The chain uses TRBV30 and TRBJ2-7; D is unresolved. CDR1 is GTSNPN and CDR2 is SVGIG in the germline V gene (reference sequence). The CDR3 extends over 11 amino acids. V lost 0 bases and J 7 bases, leaving 7 bases between the germline ends. The CDR3 spells CAWSVLREQYF. As DNA, the CDR3 is TGTGCCTGGAGTGTACTCCGGGAGCAGTACTTC.

The V call is TRBV3-1 (or the pseudogene TRBV3-2), the J call TRBJ1-2; D gene unclear. Germline values: CDR1 LGHDT, CDR2 YNNKEL (reference sequence). This CDR3 region has 16 residues. Trimming removed 0 bases from V and 4 bases from J, with 15 bases in between. CDR3 loop: CASSQESPVSSYGYTF. As DNA, the CDR3 is TGTGCCAGCAGCCAAGAATCTCCGGTTTCTAGCTATGGCTACACCTTC.

This clone occurred a few times. This sequence joins TRBV14 and TRBJ2-3, with a weak D call TRBD2 (5 bases). The germline V gene has CDR1 SGHDN and CDR2 FVKESK. V shed 4 bases and J shed 7 bases, with 15 bases lying between them. This CDR3 has 14 amino acids. The CDR3 region is CASSRELGLNTQYF. The CDR3 region has the DNA TGTGCCAGCAGCCGGGAACTAGGTTTAAATACGCAGTATTTT.

The J gene is TRBJ2-7, the V gene TRBV10-2; 12 bases match TRBD2. The J segment lost 2 bases and the V segment lost 7 bases, leaving 3 bases of the junction unmatched. CDR1 is WSHSY, CDR2 SAAADI, per germline. CDR3 length equals 14 residues. The CDR3 DNA sequence: TGCGCCAGCACCGGACTAGCGGGGCCCTACGAGCAGTACTTC. Its translation: CASTGLAGPYEQYF.

The rearrangement links TRBV18 to TRBJ2-7; no clear D. V was pared by 3 bases and J by 3 bases, with 12 bases between. The CDR3 extends over 14 amino acids. CDR1 is KGHSH and CDR2 is LQKENI in the germline V gene. CDR3 bases: TGTGCCAGCTCACCGACCCATCCAGGCTACGAGCAGTACTTC. Amino acids: CASSPTHPGYEQYF.

The rearrangement joins TRBV18 to TRBJ1-1; tentative D call: TRBD1 (6 bases). This CDR3 contains 17 residues. Deletions cut 6 bases from V and 1 base from J, with 21 bases between. Germline CDR1 KGHSH, CDR2 LQKENI. The CDR3, as DNA: TGTGCCAGCTCGCGAGAGGGACACGGGATCAAGAACACTGAAGCTTTCTTT. Amino acids: CASSREGHGIKNTEAFF. Drawing the rest from reference TRBV18 and TRBJ1-1, the complete variable domain is NAGVMQNPRHLVRRRGQEARLRCSPMKGHSHVYWYRQLPEEGLKFMVYLQKENIIDESGMPKERFSAEFPKEGPSILRIQQVVRGDSAAYFCASSREGHGIKNTEAFFGQGTRLTVV.

The V and J genes are TRBV27 and TRBJ2-1, with 9 nucleotides matching TRBD2. This CDR3 region has 15 residues. The junction had 12 bases not matched to a gene; V was cut back by 3 bases and J by 12 bases. Germline V lookup: CDR1 MNHEY, CDR2 SMNVEV (reference sequence). In DNA form, the CDR3 reads TGTGCCAGCAGTTTGCGGCTAGCGGGGTTAGTTGGGCAGTTCTTC. It codes for CASSLRLAGLVGQFF.

V is TRBV19 and J is TRBJ1-1; D unclear. This CDR3 contains 13 residues. Germline lookup yields CDR1 LNHDA and CDR2 SQIVND (reference sequence). V dropped 5 bases and J dropped 0 bases, with 7 bases sitting between them. For the CDR3, the DNA is TGTGCCAGTAGTGCGGGTCTGAACACTGAAGCTTTCTTT. Its translation: CASSAGLNTEAFF. Based on the CDR3 plus reference TRBV19 and TRBJ1-1, the full variable domain is DGGITQSPKYLFRKEGQNVTLSCEQNLNHDAMYWYRQDPGQGLRLIYYSQIVNDFQKGDIAEGYSVSREKKESFPLTVTSAQKNPTAFYLCASSAGLNTEAFFGQGTRLTVV.

The V gene is TRBV2, the J gene TRBJ2-5, with a tentative D call TRBD2 (5 bases). The CDR3 spans 14 residues. V was cut by 8 bases and J by 5 bases, with 18 bases left in between. Germline CDR1 reads SNHLY; CDR2 reads FYNNEI. In DNA, the CDR3 is TGTGCCAGCGCCGCGACTACCATTGGGGAGACCCAGTACTTC. This gives the protein CASAATTIGETQYF.

The rearrangement links TRBV7-6 to TRBJ2-5, with D tentatively TRBD1 (6 bases). Germline lookup yields CDR1 SGHVS and CDR2 FNYEAQ. The CDR3 length is 16 residues. V was clipped by 5 bases and J by 5 bases, with 21 bases between them. CDR3 region: CASSPSGHRNGETQYF. CDR3 DNA: TGTGCCAGCAGCCCATCGGGACACAGAAACGGGGAGACCCAGTACTTC.

V and J are TRBV12-3 or TRBV12-4 and TRBJ2-1; D unresolved. This CDR3 region has 12 residues. The germline V and J ends were trimmed by 3 bases and 10 bases, with 10 bases remaining between them. As DNA, the CDR3 is TGTGCCAGCAGTTTCGGAGCCCGAGAGCAGTTCTTC. This translates into CASSFGAREQFF.

The chain joins TRBV27 to TRBJ1-2; weak D call: TRBD1 (6 bases). Germline lookup yields CDR1 MNHEY and CDR2 SMNVEV (reference sequence). The CDR3 has 13 residues. With 6 bases removed from V and 6 bases from J, the gap between germline ends came to 14 bases. DNA of the CDR3: TGTGCCAGCAGGGCTACAGGGAGGGATGGCTACACCTTC. It codes for CASRATGRDGYTF.